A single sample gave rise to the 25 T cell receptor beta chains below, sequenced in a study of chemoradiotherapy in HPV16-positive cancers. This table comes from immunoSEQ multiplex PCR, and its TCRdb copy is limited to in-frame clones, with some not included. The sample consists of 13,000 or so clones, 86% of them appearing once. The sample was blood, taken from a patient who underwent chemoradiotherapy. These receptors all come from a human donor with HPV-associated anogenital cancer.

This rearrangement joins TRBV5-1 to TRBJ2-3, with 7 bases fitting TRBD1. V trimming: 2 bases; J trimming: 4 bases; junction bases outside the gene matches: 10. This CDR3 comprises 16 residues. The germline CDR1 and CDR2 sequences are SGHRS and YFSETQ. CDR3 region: CASSFSLTGSADTQYF. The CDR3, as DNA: TGCGCCAGCAGCTTTTCCCTGACAGGGAGCGCAGATACGCAGTATTTT.

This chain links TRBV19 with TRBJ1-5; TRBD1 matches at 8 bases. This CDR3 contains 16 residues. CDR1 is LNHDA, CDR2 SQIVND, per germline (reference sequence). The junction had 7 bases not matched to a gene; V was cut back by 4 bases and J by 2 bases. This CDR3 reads CASSTVDRVGNQPQHF. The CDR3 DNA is TGTGCCAGTAGTACCGTGGACAGGGTAGGCAATCAGCCCCAGCATTTT.

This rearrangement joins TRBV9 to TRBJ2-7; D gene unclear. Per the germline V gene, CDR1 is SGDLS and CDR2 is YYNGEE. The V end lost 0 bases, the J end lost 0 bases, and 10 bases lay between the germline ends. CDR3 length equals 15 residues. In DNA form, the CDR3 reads TGTGCCAGCAGCGTAGGGCTACTCACCTCCTACGAGCAGTACTTC. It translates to CASSVGLLTSYEQYF.

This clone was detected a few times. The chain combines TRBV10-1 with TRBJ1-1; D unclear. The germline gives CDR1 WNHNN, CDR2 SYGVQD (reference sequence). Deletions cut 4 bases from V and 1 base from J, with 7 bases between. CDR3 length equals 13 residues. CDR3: CASSGQRNTEAFF. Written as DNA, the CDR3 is TGCGCCAGCAGTGGGCAGAGGAACACTGAAGCTTTCTTT.

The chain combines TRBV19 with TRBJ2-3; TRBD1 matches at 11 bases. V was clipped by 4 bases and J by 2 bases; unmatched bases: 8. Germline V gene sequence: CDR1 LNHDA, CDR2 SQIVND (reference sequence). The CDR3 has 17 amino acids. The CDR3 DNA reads TGTGCCAGTAGTAAAAGCGGACAGGGGGCCATCACAGATACGCAGTATTTT. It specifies CASSKSGQGAITDTQYF. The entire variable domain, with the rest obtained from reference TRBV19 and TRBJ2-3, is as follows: DGGITQSPKYLFRKEGQNVTLSCEQNLNHDAMYWYRQDPGQGLRLIYYSQIVNDFQKGDIAEGYSVSREKKESFPLTVTSAQKNPTAFYLCASSKSGQGAITDTQYFGPGTRLTVL.

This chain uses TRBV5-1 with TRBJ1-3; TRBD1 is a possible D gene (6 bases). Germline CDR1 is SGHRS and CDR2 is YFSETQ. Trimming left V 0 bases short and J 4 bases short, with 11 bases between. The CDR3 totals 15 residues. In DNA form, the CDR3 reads TGCGCCAGCAGCTTGGAGCCAGGGGCGGGAAACACCATATATTTT. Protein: CASSLEPGAGNTIYF. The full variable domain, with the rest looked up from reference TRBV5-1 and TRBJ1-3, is KAGVTQTPRYLIKTRGQQVTLSCSPISGHRSVSWYQQTPGQGLQFLFEYFSETQRNKGNFPGRFSGRQFSNSRSEMNVSTLELGDSALYLCASSLEPGAGNTIYFGEGSWLTVV.

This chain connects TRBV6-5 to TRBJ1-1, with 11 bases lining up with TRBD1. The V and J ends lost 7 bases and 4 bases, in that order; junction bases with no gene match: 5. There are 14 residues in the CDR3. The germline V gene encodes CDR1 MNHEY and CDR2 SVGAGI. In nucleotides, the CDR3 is TGTGCCAGCAATAGGGACAGGGGGGGCACTGAAGCTTTCTTT. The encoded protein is CASNRDRGGTEAFF.

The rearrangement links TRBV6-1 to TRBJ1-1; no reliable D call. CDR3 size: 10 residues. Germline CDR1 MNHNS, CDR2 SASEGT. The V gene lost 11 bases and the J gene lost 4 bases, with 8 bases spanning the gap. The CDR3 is CALYSTEAFF. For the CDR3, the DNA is TGTGCCTTATACAGCACTGAAGCTTTCTTT.

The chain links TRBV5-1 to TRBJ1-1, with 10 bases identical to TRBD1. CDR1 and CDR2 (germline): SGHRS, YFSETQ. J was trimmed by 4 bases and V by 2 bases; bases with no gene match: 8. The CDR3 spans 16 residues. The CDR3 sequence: CASSFDRDRGTTEAFF. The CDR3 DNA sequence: TGCGCCAGCAGCTTTGACCGGGACAGGGGTACCACTGAAGCTTTCTTT.

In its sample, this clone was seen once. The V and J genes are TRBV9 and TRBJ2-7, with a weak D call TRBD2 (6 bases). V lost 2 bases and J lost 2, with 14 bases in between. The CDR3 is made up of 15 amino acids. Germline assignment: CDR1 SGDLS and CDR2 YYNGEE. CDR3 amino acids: CASSVNSGGAYEQYF. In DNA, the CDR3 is TGTGCCAGCAGCGTCAACAGCGGCGGGGCCTACGAGCAGTACTTC.

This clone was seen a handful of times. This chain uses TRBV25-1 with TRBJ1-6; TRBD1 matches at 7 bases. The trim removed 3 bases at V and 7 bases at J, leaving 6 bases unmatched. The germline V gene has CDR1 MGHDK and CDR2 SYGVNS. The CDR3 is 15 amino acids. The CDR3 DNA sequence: TGTGCCAGCAGTGAGGGCGGGACAGAGAATTCACCCCTCCACTTT. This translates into CASSEGGTENSPLHF.

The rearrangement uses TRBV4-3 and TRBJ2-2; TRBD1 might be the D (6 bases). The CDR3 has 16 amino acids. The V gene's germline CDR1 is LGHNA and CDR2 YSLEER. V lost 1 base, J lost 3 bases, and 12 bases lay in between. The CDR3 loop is CASSQVRDTYTGELFF. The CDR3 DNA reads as TGCGCCAGCAGCCAAGTTCGGGACACTTACACCGGGGAGCTGTTTTTT.

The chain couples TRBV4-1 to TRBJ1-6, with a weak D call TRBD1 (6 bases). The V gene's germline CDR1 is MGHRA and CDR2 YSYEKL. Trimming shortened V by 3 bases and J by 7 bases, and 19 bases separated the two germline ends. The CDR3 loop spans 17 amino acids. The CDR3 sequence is CASSHPPQGTGNSPLHF. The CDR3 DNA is TGCGCCAGCAGCCACCCTCCACAGGGAACGGGCAATTCACCCCTCCACTTT.

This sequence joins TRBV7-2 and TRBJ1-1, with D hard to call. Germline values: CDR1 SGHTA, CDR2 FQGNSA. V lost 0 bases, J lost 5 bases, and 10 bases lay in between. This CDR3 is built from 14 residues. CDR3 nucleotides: TGTGCCAGCAGCTTAGCCCCCCCGTGGACTGAAGCTTTCTTT. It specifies CASSLAPPWTEAFF.

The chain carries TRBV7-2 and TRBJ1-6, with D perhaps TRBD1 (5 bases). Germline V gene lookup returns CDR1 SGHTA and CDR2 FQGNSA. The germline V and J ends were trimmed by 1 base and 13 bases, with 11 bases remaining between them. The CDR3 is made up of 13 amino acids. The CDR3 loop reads CASSLVGGPPLHF. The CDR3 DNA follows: TGTGCCAGCAGCTTAGTCGGGGGTCCCCCCCTCCACTTT.

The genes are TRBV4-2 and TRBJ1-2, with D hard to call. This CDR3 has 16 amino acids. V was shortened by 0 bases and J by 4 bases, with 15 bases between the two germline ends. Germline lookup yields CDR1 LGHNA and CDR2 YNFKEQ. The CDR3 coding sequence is TGTGCCAGCAGCCAAGAGGGAGCTCGCCGAAGCTATGGCTACACCTTC. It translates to CASSQEGARRSYGYTF.

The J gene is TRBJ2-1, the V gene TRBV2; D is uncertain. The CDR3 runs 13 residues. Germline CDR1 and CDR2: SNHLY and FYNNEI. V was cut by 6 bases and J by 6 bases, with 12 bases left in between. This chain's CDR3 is CASSRSWANEQFF. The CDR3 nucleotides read TGTGCCAGCAGCAGGAGTTGGGCCAATGAGCAGTTCTTC.

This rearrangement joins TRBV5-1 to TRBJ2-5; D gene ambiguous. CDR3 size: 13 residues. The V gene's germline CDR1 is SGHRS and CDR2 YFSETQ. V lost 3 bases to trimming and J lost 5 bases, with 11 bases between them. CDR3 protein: CASSSFPGETQYF. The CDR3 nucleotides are TGCGCCAGCAGCTCCTTCCCTGGGGAGACCCAGTACTTC.

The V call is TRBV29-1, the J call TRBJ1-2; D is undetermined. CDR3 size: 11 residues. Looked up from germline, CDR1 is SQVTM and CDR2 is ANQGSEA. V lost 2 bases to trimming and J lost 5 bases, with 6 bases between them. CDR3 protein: CSVEWLYGYTF. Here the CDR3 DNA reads TGCAGCGTTGAATGGCTTTATGGCTACACCTTC.

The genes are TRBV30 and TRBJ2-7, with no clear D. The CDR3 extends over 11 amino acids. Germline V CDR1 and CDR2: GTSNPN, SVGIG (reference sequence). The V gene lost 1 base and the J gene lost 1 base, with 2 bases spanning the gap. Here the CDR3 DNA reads TGTGCCTGGAGTGCATCCTACGAGCAGTACTTC. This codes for CAWSASYEQYF.

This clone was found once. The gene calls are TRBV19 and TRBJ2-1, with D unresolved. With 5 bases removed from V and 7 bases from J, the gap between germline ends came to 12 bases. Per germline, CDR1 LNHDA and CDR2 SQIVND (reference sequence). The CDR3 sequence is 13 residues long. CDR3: CASSLQGWNEQFF. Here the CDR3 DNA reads TGTGCCAGTAGTTTACAAGGGTGGAATGAGCAGTTCTTC.

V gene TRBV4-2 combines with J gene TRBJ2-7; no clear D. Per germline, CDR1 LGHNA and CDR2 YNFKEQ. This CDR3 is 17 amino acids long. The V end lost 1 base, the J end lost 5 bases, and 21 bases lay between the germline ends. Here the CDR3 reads CASSQGTKLDTAHEQYF. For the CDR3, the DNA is TGTGCCAGCAGCCAAGGTACCAAACTTGACACCGCTCACGAGCAGTACTTC.

CDR3 region: CASSLGSRETETQYF. In nucleotides, the CDR3 is TGCGCCAGCAGCCTGGGGTCCAGGGAGACGGAGACCCAGTACTTC. The chain links TRBV5-1 to TRBJ2-5; the D call may be TRBD1 or TRBD2 (5 bases each). V was cut by 4 bases and J by 5 bases, with 18 bases left in between. The CDR3 consists of 15 residues. In germline, CDR1 is SGHRS, CDR2 YFSETQ.

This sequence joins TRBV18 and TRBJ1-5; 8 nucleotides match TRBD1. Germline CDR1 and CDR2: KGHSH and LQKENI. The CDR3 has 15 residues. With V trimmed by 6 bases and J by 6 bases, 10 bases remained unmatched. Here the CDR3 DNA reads TGTGCCAGCTCGGGGTCTACAGGGGGTGGTCAGCCCCAGCATTTT. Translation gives CASSGSTGGGQPQHF.

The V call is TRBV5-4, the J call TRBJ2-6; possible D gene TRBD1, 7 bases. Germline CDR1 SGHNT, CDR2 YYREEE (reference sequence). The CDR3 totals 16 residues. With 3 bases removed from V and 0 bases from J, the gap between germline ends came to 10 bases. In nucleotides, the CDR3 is TGTGCCAGCAGCTCAGGGGGGAACTCTGGGGCCAACGTCCTGACTTTC. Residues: CASSSGGNSGANVLTF.